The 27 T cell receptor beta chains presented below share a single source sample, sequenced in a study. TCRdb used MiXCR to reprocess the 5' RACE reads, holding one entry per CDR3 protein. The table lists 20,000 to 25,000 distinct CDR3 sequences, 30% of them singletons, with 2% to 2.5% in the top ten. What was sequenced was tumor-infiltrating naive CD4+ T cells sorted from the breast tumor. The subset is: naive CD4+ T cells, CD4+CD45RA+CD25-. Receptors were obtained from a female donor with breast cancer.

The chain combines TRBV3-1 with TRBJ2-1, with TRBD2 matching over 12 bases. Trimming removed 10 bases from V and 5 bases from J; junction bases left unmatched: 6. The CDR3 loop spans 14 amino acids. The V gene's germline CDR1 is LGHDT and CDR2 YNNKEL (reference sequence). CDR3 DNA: TGTGCCACCAAGACTAGCGGGAGTCACAATGAGCAGTTCTTC. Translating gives CATKTSGSHNEQFF.

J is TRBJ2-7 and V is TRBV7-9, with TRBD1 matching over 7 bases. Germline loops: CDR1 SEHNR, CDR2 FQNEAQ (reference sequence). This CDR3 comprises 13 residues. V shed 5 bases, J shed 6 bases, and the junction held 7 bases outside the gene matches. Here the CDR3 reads CASSRDSQIEQYF. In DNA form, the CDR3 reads TGTGCCAGCAGCCGGGACAGCCAGATCGAGCAGTACTTC. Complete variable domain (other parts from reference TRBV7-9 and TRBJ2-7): DTGVSQNPRHKITKRGQNVTFRCDPISEHNRLYWYRQTLGQGPEFLTYFQNEAQLEKSRLLSDRFSAERPKGSFSTLEIQRTEQGDSAMYLCASSRDSQIEQYFGPGTRLTVT.

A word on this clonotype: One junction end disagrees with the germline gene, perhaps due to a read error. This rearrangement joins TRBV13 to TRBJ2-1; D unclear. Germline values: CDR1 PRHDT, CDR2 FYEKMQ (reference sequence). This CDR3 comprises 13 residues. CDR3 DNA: TGTGCCAGCAGATTAGGAGCTGGCAATGAGCAGTTCTTC. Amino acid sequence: CASRLGAGNEQFF.

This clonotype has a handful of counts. The CDR3 coding sequence is TGTGCCAGCAGCTTAAAATACCTTTACCAAGAGACCCAGTACTTC. This gives the protein CASSLKYLYQETQYF. The chain is built from TRBV6-1 and TRBJ2-5; D gene unclear. The CDR3 loop spans 15 amino acids. The germline CDR1 and CDR2 sequences are MNHNS and SASEGT. V shed 6 bases and J shed 0 bases, with 14 bases lying between them.

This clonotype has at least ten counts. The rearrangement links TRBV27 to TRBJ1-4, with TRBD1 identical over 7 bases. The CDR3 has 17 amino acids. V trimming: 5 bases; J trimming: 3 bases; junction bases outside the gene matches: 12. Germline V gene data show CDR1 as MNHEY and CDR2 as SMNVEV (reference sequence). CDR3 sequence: CASSLPLDRDPNEKLFF. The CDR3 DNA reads TGTGCCAGCAGTCTCCCTCTTGACAGGGACCCTAATGAAAAACTGTTTTTT.

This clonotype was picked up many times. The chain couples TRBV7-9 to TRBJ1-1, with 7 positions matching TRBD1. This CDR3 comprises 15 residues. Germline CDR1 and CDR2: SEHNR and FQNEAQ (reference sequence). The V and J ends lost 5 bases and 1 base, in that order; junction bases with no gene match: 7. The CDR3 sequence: CASSGRDSKNTEAFF. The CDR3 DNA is TGTGCCAGCAGCGGCCGGGACAGCAAGAACACTGAAGCTTTCTTT.

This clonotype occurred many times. The CDR3 nucleotides are TGTGCCAGTAGTTACGGGCACAATCAGCCCCAGCATTTT. Translating gives CASSYGHNQPQHF. The chain has TRBV19 and TRBJ1-5; D call uncertain. This CDR3 is built from 13 residues. The germline V gene encodes CDR1 LNHDA and CDR2 SQIVND (reference sequence). V was trimmed by 5 bases and J by 3 bases, leaving 8 bases between them.

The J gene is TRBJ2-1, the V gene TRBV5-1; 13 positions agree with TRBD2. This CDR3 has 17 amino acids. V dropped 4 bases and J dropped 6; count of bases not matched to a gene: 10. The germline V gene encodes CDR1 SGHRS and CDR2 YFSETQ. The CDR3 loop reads CASSPGLAGEFLNEQFF. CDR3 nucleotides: TGCGCCAGCAGCCCCGGACTAGCGGGAGAGTTTCTCAATGAGCAGTTCTTC.

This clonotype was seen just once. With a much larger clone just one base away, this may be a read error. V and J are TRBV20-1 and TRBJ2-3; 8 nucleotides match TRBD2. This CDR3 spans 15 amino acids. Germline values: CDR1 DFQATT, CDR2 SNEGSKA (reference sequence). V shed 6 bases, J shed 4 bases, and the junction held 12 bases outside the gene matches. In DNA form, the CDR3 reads TGCAGTGCCCCCCACCGACTAGCGAGAGCAGATACGCAGTATTTT. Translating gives CSAPHRLARADTQYF.

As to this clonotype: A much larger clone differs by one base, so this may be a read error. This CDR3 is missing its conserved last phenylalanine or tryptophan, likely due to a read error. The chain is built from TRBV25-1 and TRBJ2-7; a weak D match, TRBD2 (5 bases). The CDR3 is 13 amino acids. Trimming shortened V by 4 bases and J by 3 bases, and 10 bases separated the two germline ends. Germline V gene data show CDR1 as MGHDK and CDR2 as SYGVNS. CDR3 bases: TGTGCCAGCAGTGTAGGTGAGGGCTACGAGCAGTACTCC. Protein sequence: CASSVGEGYEQYS.

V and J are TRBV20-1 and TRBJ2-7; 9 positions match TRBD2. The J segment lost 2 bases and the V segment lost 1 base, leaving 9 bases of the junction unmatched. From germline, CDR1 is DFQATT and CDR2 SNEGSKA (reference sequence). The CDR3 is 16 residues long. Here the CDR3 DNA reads TGCAGTGCTAGAGCTGGACTAGCGAGCCGCACCTACGAGCAGTACTTC. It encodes CSARAGLASRTYEQYF.

Written as DNA, the CDR3 is TGTGCCAGCGCTTCCCAAGGACTAGCGCTCTACAATGAGCAGTTCTTC. It yields the protein CASASQGLALYNEQFF. The chain employs TRBV10-3 and TRBJ2-1; TRBD2 matches 9 bases. The CDR3 loop spans 16 amino acids. CDR1 and CDR2 (germline): ENHRY, SYGVKD. V dropped 10 bases and J dropped 3; count of bases not matched to a gene: 13.

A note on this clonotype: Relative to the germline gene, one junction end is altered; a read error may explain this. The CDR3 loop is CASSYSRNSIQPQHF. The CDR3 nucleotides are TGTGCCAGCAGTTACTCGCGGAACAGCATTCAGCCCCAGCATTTT. This sequence joins TRBV6-5 and TRBJ1-5; D not resolved. Germline V gives CDR1 MNHEY, CDR2 SVGAGI. The CDR3 loop spans 15 amino acids.

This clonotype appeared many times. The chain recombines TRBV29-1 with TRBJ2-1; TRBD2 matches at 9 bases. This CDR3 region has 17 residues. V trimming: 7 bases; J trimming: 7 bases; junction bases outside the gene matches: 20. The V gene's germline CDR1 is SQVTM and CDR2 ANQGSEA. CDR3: CSAIGSSGSTSRNEQFF. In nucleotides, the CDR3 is TGCAGCGCCATAGGGAGTAGCGGGAGTACATCGAGGAATGAGCAGTTCTTC.

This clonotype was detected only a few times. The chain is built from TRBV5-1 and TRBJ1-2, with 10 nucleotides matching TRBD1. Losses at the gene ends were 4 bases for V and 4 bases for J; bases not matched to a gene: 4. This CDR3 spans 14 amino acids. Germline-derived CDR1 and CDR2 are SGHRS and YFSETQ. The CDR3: CASSQGQGIYGYTF. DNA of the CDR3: TGCGCCAGCAGCCAGGGACAGGGGATCTATGGCTACACCTTC.

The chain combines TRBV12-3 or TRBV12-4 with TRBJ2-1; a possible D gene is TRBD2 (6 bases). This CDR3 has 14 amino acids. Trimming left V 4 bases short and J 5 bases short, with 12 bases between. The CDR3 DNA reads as TGTGCCAGCAGTTATAAGGGAGGTGACAATGAGCAGTTCTTC. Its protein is CASSYKGGDNEQFF.

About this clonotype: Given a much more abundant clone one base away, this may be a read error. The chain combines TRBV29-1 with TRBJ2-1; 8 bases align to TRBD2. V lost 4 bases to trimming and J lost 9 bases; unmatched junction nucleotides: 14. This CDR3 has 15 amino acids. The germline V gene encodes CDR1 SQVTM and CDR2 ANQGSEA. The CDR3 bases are TGCAGCGTTGTTCTTCAGTCGGGAGGGCTCCCTGAGCAGTTCTTC. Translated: CSVVLQSGGLPEQFF.

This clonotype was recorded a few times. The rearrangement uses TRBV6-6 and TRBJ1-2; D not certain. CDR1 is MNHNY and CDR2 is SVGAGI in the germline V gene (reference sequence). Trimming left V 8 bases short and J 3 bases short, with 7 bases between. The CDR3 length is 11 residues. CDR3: CASLRDYGYTF. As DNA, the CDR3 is TGTGCCAGCCTTAGAGACTATGGCTACACCTTC.

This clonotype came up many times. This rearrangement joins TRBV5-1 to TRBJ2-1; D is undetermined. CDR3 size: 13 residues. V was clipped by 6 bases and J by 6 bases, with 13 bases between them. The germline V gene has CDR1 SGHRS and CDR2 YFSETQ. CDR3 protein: CASNLDRGNEQFF. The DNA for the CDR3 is TGCGCCAGCAACCTGGACCGCGGCAATGAGCAGTTCTTC. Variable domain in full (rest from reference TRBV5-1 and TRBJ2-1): KAGVTQTPRYLIKTRGQQVTLSCSPISGHRSVSWYQQTPGQGLQFLFEYFSETQRNKGNFPGRFSGRQFSNSRSEMNVSTLELGDSALYLCASNLDRGNEQFFGPGTRLTVL.

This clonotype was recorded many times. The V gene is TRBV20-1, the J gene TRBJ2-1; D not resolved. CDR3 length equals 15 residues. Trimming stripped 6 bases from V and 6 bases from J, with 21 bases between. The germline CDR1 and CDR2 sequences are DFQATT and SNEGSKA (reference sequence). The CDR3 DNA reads TGCAGTGCCGTCCGGCCCCTTTTCTCTCGCAATGAGCAGTTCTTC. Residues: CSAVRPLFSRNEQFF.

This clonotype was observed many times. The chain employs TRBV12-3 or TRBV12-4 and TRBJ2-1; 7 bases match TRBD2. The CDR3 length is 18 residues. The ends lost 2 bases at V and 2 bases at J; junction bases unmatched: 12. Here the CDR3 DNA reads TGTGCCAGCAGTTTAACAGCTAGGGGCGGGAGTGCCTACAATGAGCAGTTCTTC. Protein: CASSLTARGGSAYNEQFF.

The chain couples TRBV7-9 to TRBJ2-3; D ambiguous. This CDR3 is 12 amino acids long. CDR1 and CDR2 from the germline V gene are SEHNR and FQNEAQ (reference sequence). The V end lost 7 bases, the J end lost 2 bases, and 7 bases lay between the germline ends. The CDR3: CASNKVTDTQYF. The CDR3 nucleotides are TGTGCCAGCAACAAGGTCACAGATACGCAGTATTTT.

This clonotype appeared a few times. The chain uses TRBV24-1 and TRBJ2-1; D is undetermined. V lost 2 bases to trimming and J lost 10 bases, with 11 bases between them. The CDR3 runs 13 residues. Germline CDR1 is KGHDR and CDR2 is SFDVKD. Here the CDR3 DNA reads TGTGCCACCAGTGATTCGGGTTTTGGCGAGCAGTTCTTC. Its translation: CATSDSGFGEQFF.

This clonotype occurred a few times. The CDR3 sequence is CATSSGPGLAGWEQYF. The CDR3 DNA follows: TGTGCCACCAGCAGTGGGCCGGGACTAGCGGGATGGGAGCAGTACTTC. V usage is TRBV15 and J usage is TRBJ2-7; TRBD2 matches at 13 bases. Germline loops: CDR1 LNHNV, CDR2 YYDKDF (reference sequence). The CDR3 extends over 16 amino acids. The J segment lost 7 bases and the V segment lost 3 bases, leaving 9 bases of the junction unmatched.

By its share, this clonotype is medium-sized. The CDR3 region is CASSPGQGIQPQHF. CDR3 nucleotides: TGTGCCAGCAGCCCGGGACAGGGTATTCAGCCCCAGCATTTT. The rearrangement uses TRBV7-2 and TRBJ1-5; TRBD1 matches 9 bases. Germline trimming cut 5 bases from V and 6 bases from J; bases unmatched to any gene: 5. Germline assignment: CDR1 SGHTA and CDR2 FQGNSA. The CDR3 totals 14 residues.

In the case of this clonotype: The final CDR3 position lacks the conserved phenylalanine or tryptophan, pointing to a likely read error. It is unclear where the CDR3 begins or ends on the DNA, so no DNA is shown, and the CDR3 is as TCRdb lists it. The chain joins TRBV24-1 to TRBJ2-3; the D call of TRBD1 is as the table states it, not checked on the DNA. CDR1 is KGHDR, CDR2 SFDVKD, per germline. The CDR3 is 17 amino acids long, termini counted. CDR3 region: CATSDYGVGTGSDTQYS.

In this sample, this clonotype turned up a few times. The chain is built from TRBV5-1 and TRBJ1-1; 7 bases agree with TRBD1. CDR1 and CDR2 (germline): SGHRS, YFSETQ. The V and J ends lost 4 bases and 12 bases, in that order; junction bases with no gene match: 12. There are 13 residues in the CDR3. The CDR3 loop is CASSRTGEVRPFF. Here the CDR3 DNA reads TGCGCCAGCAGCCGGACAGGCGAAGTTCGTCCTTTCTTT. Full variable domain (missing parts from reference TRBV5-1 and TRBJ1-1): KAGVTQTPRYLIKTRGQQVTLSCSPISGHRSVSWYQQTPGQGLQFLFEYFSETQRNKGNFPGRFSGRQFSNSRSEMNVSTLELGDSALYLCASSRTGEVRPFFGQGTRLTVV.